Each of the 9 T cell receptor beta chains below was sequenced from the same sample in a study of T cell responses to AZD1222 COVID-19 vaccine. Libraries were prepared by immunoSEQ multiplex PCR; TCRdb keeps only in-frame clonotypes and omits some of them. The repertoire consists of 80,000 to 100,000 clones, with 70% to 90% occurring once and the leading ten covering roughly an eighth. The sequencing used peripheral blood, collected 28 days after the second AZD1222 dose. The receptors were gathered from an adult who received the AZD1222 COVID-19 vaccine.

The V and J genes are TRBV7-7 and TRBJ1-4; D is uncertain. V was pared by 2 bases and J by 7 bases, with 11 bases between. Germline CDR1 reads SSHAT; CDR2 reads FNYEAQ (reference sequence). The CDR3 is 14 amino acids. DNA for the CDR3: TGTGCCAGCAGCTTACTGTCCTGGGGTGAAAAACTGTTTTTT. It is translated as CASSLLSWGEKLFF.

The chain couples TRBV2 to TRBJ2-1; D not certain. Germline V gene lookup returns CDR1 SNHLY and CDR2 FYNNEI. The length of the CDR3 is 11 residues. V was cut by 8 bases and J by 5 bases, with 7 bases left in between. In DNA, the CDR3 is TGTGCCAGCGGGCTTAACAATGAGCAGTTCTTC. It yields the protein CASGLNNEQFF.

V usage is TRBV29-1 and J usage is TRBJ2-7, with D uncertain. V was trimmed by 4 bases and J by 6 bases, leaving 10 bases between them. Germline CDR1 and CDR2: SQVTM and ANQGSEA. This CDR3 is built from 11 residues. CDR3 sequence reads: CSVVLPGEQYF. CDR3 bases: TGCAGCGTTGTCCTCCCTGGCGAGCAGTACTTC.

The rearrangement links TRBV28 to TRBJ1-6; TRBD1 is a possible D gene (5 bases). This CDR3 contains 14 residues. Trimming left V 3 bases short and J 4 bases short, with 7 bases between. Germline V gives CDR1 MDHEN, CDR2 SYDVKM. The CDR3 loop is CASSLEGYNSPLHF. The DNA of the CDR3 is TGTGCCAGCAGTTTGGAGGGGTATAATTCACCCCTCCACTTT.

The rearrangement uses TRBV19 and TRBJ1-1; 7 nucleotides match TRBD1. The CDR3 contains 14 residues. CDR1 LNHDA and CDR2 SQIVND come from the germline V gene (reference sequence). The J segment lost 1 base and the V segment lost 8 bases, leaving 7 bases of the junction unmatched. CDR3 DNA: TGTGCCAGTGGTTGGACAGGTCCGAACACTGAAGCTTTCTTT. This codes for CASGWTGPNTEAFF.

The chain carries TRBV6-5 and TRBJ1-2, with 8 positions matching TRBD1. This CDR3 is 13 amino acids long. With V trimmed by 10 bases and J by 2 bases, 6 bases remained unmatched. Germline CDR1 is MNHEY and CDR2 is SVGAGI. CDR3 sequence reads: CATRTGMNYGYTF. CDR3 sequence (DNA): TGTGCCACCAGGACAGGGATGAACTATGGCTACACCTTC.

The V call is TRBV12-3 or TRBV12-4, the J call TRBJ1-3; D is undetermined. V shed 5 bases and J shed 11 bases, with 16 bases lying between them. The CDR3 loop spans 13 amino acids. The CDR3, as DNA: TGTGCCAGCAGTCCAGCATTGAATTCCCCCATATATTTT. Translating gives CASSPALNSPIYF.

The chain carries TRBV7-2 and TRBJ1-5; D is unresolved. CDR1 is SGHTA and CDR2 is FQGNSA in the germline V gene. This CDR3 has 12 amino acids. V lost 5 bases to trimming and J lost 9 bases, with 11 bases between them. This CDR3 reads CASSPQAGPQHF. DNA of the CDR3: TGTGCCAGCAGCCCGCAAGCTGGGCCCCAGCATTTT. The full variable domain, with the rest looked up from reference TRBV7-2 and TRBJ1-5, is GAGVSQSPSNKVTEKGKDVELRCDPISGHTALYWYRQSLGQGLEFLIYFQGNSAPDKSGLPSDRFSAERTGGSVSTLTIQRTQQEDSAVYLCASSPQAGPQHFGDGTRLSIL.

The chain has TRBV5-1 and TRBJ1-2; tentative D call: TRBD1 (5 bases). The CDR3 sequence is 16 residues long. The V end lost 0 bases, the J end lost 4 bases, and 16 bases lay between the germline ends. The germline V gene has CDR1 SGHRS and CDR2 YFSETQ. CDR3 coding DNA: TGCGCCAGCAGCTTGGGGGGCGAGTCCAAGATCTATGGCTACACCTTC. Translating gives CASSLGGESKIYGYTF.